The 14 T cell receptor beta chains presented below share a single source sample, sequenced in a study of blood T cell repertoires in COVID-19 (dated by TCRdb to about 2020). The library was produced with the immunoSEQ multiplex PCR assay. This is the immuneACCESS table as TCRdb keeps it, with only in-frame sequences that have V and J called. A part of the clones is gone; compared with another copy, unresolved V genes explain less than half, and the rest is unexplained. The sample profile shows about 410,000 clones; around 92% of them were found once. The top ten clones comprise 1.7% of the sample. Sequencing was performed on PBMCs or T cells enriched from blood (not recorded which). The receptor set was obtained from a woman aged 25 to 39 who had recovered from COVID-19.

The chain links TRBV5-5 to TRBJ1-6; 8 nucleotides align to TRBD1. Germline CDR1 reads SGHKS; CDR2 reads YYEKEE (reference sequence). V shed 0 bases, J shed 5 bases, and the junction held 10 bases outside the gene matches. The CDR3 loop spans 18 amino acids. For the CDR3, the DNA is TGTGCCAGCAGCTTGGTTGGGACAGGAAATTCGCATAATTCACCCCTCCACTTT. Its translation is CASSLVGTGNSHNSPLHF. Combining the CDR3 with reference TRBV5-5 and TRBJ1-6 gives the whole variable domain DAGVTQSPTHLIKTRGQQVTLRCSPISGHKSVSWYQQVLGQGPQFIFQYYEKEERGRGNFPDRFSARQFPNYSSELNVNALLLGDSALYLCASSLVGTGNSHNSPLHFGNGTRLTVT.

The gene calls are TRBV3-1 (or the pseudogene TRBV3-2) and TRBJ1-3; D call uncertain. This CDR3 has 16 residues. Looked up from germline, CDR1 is LGHDT and CDR2 is YNNKEL (reference sequence). V was cut by 4 bases and J by 4 bases, with 17 bases left in between. The CDR3: CASSPARGMIGNTIYF. The CDR3 bases are TGTGCCAGCAGCCCCGCTAGAGGGATGATAGGAAACACCATATATTTT.

This clone has a single count. This sequence joins TRBV28 and TRBJ2-2; unclear D gene. There are 15 residues in the CDR3. Germline V gene data show CDR1 as MDHEN and CDR2 as SYDVKM. V lost 7 bases to trimming and J lost 6 bases, with 18 bases between them. The CDR3 here is CASMRMASPPGELFF. The CDR3 nucleotides are TGTGCCAGCATGCGGATGGCCTCTCCCCCCGGGGAGCTGTTTTTT.

The chain's CDR3 is CASLRGSYNSPLHF. In DNA form, the CDR3 reads TGTGCCAGCCTAAGGGGCTCCTATAATTCACCCCTCCACTTT. The chain is built from TRBV2 and TRBJ1-6; D may be TRBD1 (5 bases). The CDR3 runs to 14 residues. Germline V gene lookup returns CDR1 SNHLY and CDR2 FYNNEI. The V and J ends lost 8 bases and 0 bases respectively, with 8 bases between them.

The rearrangement links TRBV30 to TRBJ2-2; no clear D gene. Germline V gene data show CDR1 as GTSNPN and CDR2 as SVGIG (reference sequence). There are 13 residues in the CDR3. V was clipped by 3 bases and J by 1 base, with 6 bases between them. CDR3 bases: TGTGCCTGGAGGACACTGAACACCGGGGAGCTGTTTTTT. Protein product: CAWRTLNTGELFF.

The sample holds one count of this clone. The chain employs TRBV28 and TRBJ1-1; D remains unclear. CDR3 length equals 16 residues. V was clipped by 7 bases and J by 1 base, with 19 bases between them. Germline loops: CDR1 MDHEN, CDR2 SYDVKM. CDR3: CASTIKGGGPNTEAFF. CDR3 nucleotide sequence: TGTGCCAGCACGATAAAGGGAGGCGGACCGAACACTGAAGCTTTCTTT.

This chain links TRBV4-1 with TRBJ1-5; D not certain. The germline V and J ends were trimmed by 6 bases and 2 bases, with 14 bases remaining between them. The CDR3 totals 15 residues. Germline CDR1 and CDR2: MGHRA and YSYEKL. The CDR3 here is CASSNTVGGNQPQHF. The CDR3 DNA sequence: TGCGCCAGCAGTAACACAGTGGGAGGCAATCAGCCCCAGCATTTT.

The chain employs TRBV30 and TRBJ1-1; weak D call: TRBD1 (5 bases). In germline, CDR1 is GTSNPN, CDR2 SVGIG (reference sequence). The CDR3 is 15 residues long. V was cut by 3 bases and J by 4 bases, with 18 bases left in between. In DNA form, the CDR3 reads TGTGCCTGGAGACCTCCCGCAGGGTGGTTCACTGAAGCTTTCTTT. Translating it yields CAWRPPAGWFTEAFF. The full variable domain, rest sourced from reference TRBV30 and TRBJ1-1, is SQTIHQWPATLVQPVGSPLSLECTVEGTSNPNLYWYRQAAGRGLQLLFYSVGIGQISSEVPQNLSASRPQDRQFILSSKKLLLSDSGFYLCAWRPPAGWFTEAFFGQGTRLTVV.

This rearrangement joins TRBV24-1 to TRBJ2-7; 9 bases line up with TRBD1. The CDR3 loop spans 15 amino acids. With 6 bases clipped from V and 5 bases from J, the junction kept 10 bases outside the gene matches. Germline CDR1 reads KGHDR; CDR2 reads SFDVKD. CDR3 bases: TGTGCCACCAGTTTCGATTCGGGACAGGGTAACGAGCAGTACTTC. The encoded protein is CATSFDSGQGNEQYF.

The V call is TRBV6-5, the J call TRBJ1-2, with D uncertain. With 6 bases removed from V and 8 bases from J, the gap between germline ends came to 16 bases. The V gene's germline CDR1 is MNHEY and CDR2 SVGAGI. This CDR3 is 13 amino acids long. The CDR3 protein is CASSPGIIGGYTF. The CDR3 DNA follows: TGTGCCAGCAGCCCCGGGATTATCGGGGGCTACACCTTC.

The chain uses TRBV9 and TRBJ2-7, with 8 bases fitting TRBD1. With 4 bases clipped from V and 6 bases from J, the junction kept 9 bases outside the gene matches. CDR3 length equals 14 residues. Germline CDR1 reads SGDLS; CDR2 reads YYNGEE. The CDR3, as DNA: TGTGCCAGCAGCCCCGGACAGGGATCTTCCGAGCAGTACTTC. Protein: CASSPGQGSSEQYF.

The chain employs TRBV28 and TRBJ1-3; the D is unclear. CDR3 length: 13 amino acids. CDR1 is MDHEN, CDR2 SYDVKM, per germline. Trimming removed 4 bases from V and 0 bases from J, with 4 bases in between. The CDR3 nucleotides are TGTGCCAGCAGTTACAGCTCTGGAAACACCATATATTTT. It is translated as CASSYSSGNTIYF.

Here the CDR3 reads CASSAGVGGEQYF. The CDR3 bases are TGTGCCAGCAGCGCCGGGGTGGGCGGGGAGCAGTACTTC. The gene calls are TRBV7-8 and TRBJ2-7; D possibly corresponds to TRBD2 (5 bases). CDR3 size: 13 residues. Germline CDR1 and CDR2: SGHVS and FQNEAQ. The V gene lost 5 bases and the J gene lost 7 bases, with 15 bases spanning the gap.

The rearrangement links TRBV10-3 to TRBJ1-2; no clear D. Trimming pared 10 bases from V and 4 bases from J, leaving 16 bases between. In germline, CDR1 is ENHRY, CDR2 SYGVKD. This CDR3 contains 13 residues. The CDR3 coding sequence is TGTGCCACCAGGACCGGGGAGACCTATGGCTACACCTTC. It translates to CATRTGETYGYTF.